Presented here are 32 T cell receptor beta chains from one specimen sequenced in a study of spatial heterogeneity in lung cancer. TCRdb fed the 5' RACE reads into MiXCR, producing one record per CDR3 protein. The sample includes approximately 13,000 distinct CDR3 sequences, 5.2% of them seen just once. The sample's time point: sample taken at primary tumor resection. Tumor, nontumor lung or frozen PBMC supplied whole RNA, sequenced without sorting. The input for sequencing was lung tumor tissue, taken at surgery. These receptor sequences come from a human donor with early-stage non-small cell lung cancer.

This clonotype was seen repeatedly, ten times or more. A library made for alpha chains picked up this beta chain off target, so its size means little. The V call is TRBV6-5, the J call TRBJ1-2; the D gene is possibly TRBD1 (5 bases). Germline loops: CDR1 MNHEY, CDR2 SVGAGI. Trimming stripped 2 bases from V and 5 bases from J, with 9 bases between. The CDR3 runs to 13 residues. CDR3: CASSYDSYYGYTF. Written as DNA, the CDR3 is TGTGCCAGCAGTTACGACAGCTATTATGGCTACACCTTC.

This clonotype occurred many times. The library was prepared for alpha chains; this beta chain is a stray read, so its frequency means little. The chain uses TRBV7-9 and TRBJ2-1, with 13 bases lining up with TRBD2. Germline V gene sequence: CDR1 SEHNR, CDR2 FQNEAQ (reference sequence). This CDR3 has 17 residues. The V segment lost 4 bases and the J segment 7 bases; nucleotides outside the gene matches: 10. CDR3 in DNA: TGTGCCAGCAGCTCCCCAAGGACTAGCGGGGGTTTGAATGAGCAGTTCTTC. This codes for CASSSPRTSGGLNEQFF.

In this sample, this clonotype turned up many times. This beta chain is off target for a library built for alpha chains, so its abundance means little. The chain uses TRBV2 and TRBJ1-1; unclear D gene. V lost 2 bases, J lost 4 bases, and 11 bases lay in between. The CDR3 contains 14 residues. Germline V gene data show CDR1 as SNHLY and CDR2 as FYNNEI. The CDR3 coding sequence is TGTGCCAGCAGTGAATCTGAGGCCGGCACTGAAGCTTTCTTT. Residues: CASSESEAGTEAFF.

Ten or more counts support this clonotype. As an off-target read in a library built for alpha chains, this beta chain has a frequency of little significance. The chain links TRBV7-9 to TRBJ2-3; D tentatively fits TRBD1 or TRBD2 (6 bases each). CDR1 and CDR2 (germline): SEHNR, FQNEAQ (reference sequence). The CDR3 length is 15 residues. V lost 8 bases and J lost 0, with 15 bases in between. The chain's CDR3 is CASGGTFSSTDTQYF. DNA for the CDR3: TGTGCCAGCGGAGGGACATTCTCTAGCACAGATACGCAGTATTTT. The full variable domain, with the rest looked up from reference TRBV7-9 and TRBJ2-3, is DTGVSQNPRHKITKRGQNVTFRCDPISEHNRLYWYRQTLGQGPEFLTYFQNEAQLEKSRLLSDRFSAERPKGSFSTLEIQRTEQGDSAMYLCASGGTFSSTDTQYFGPGTRLTVL.

This clonotype was counted ten times or more. The library was prepared for alpha chains; this beta chain is a stray read, so its frequency means little. The chain has TRBV5-1 and TRBJ1-1; no definite D call. Trimming left V 2 bases short and J 0 bases short, with 8 bases between. Germline V gives CDR1 SGHRS, CDR2 YFSETQ. The CDR3 length is 14 residues. As DNA, the CDR3 is TGCGCCAGCAGCTTAAGCACGGTGAACACTGAAGCTTTCTTT. Residues: CASSLSTVNTEAFF.

This clonotype was recorded many times. This beta chain is off target for a library built for alpha chains, so its abundance means little. The V gene is TRBV6-5, the J gene TRBJ2-1; maybe TRBD2 (5 bases). The germline gives CDR1 MNHEY, CDR2 SVGAGI. Trimming stripped 5 bases from V and 3 bases from J, with 8 bases between. This CDR3 contains 13 residues. CDR3 sequence reads: CASSLGLYNEQFF. CDR3 sequence (DNA): TGTGCCAGCAGTCTCGGACTCTACAATGAGCAGTTCTTC.

This clonotype occurred many times. Being off target in a library aimed at alpha chains, this beta chain has a size of little meaning. This chain links TRBV27 with TRBJ2-6; 8 bases align to TRBD2. Trimming removed 3 bases from V and 0 bases from J; junction bases left unmatched: 4. CDR3 length equals 17 residues. CDR1 is MNHEY, CDR2 SMNVEV, per germline (reference sequence). In DNA, the CDR3 is TGTGCCAGCAGTTTCCGCGGGGGGAGCTCTGGGGCCAACGTCCTGACTTTC. Protein sequence: CASSFRGGSSGANVLTF.

This clonotype was recorded many times. With the library built for alpha chains, this beta chain is off target and its frequency is not meaningful. This chain joins TRBV12-1 and TRBJ2-1. TRBV12-1 is a listed pseudogene. This CDR3 contains 17 residues. CDR3 nucleotide sequence: TGTGCCAGCAGCTACAAAAGGCACAGATCGATCCACAATGAGCAGTTCTTC. Translating it yields CASSYKRHRSIHNEQFF.

A few counts support this clonotype. This beta chain is a stray sequence in a library constructed for alpha chains; its clone size is not meaningful. The rearrangement links TRBV19 to TRBJ2-7; TRBD1 matches at 9 bases. The CDR3 spans 16 residues. After removal of 0 bases from V and 2 bases from J, the junction contained 5 bases not matched to a gene. Per germline, CDR1 LNHDA and CDR2 SQIVND (reference sequence). The CDR3 DNA follows: TGTGCCAGTAGTATAGAGGGACAGGGAGTCCCCTACGAGCAGTACTTC. It codes for CASSIEGQGVPYEQYF.

By share, this clonotype counts as medium-sized. This beta chain is a stray read from a library made for alpha chains; its abundance is not meaningful. This chain uses TRBV6-1 with TRBJ2-1; weak D call: TRBD2 (5 bases). The CDR3 has 14 amino acids. Trimming stripped 8 bases from V and 2 bases from J, with 13 bases between. Germline loops: CDR1 MNHNS, CDR2 SASEGT. The DNA of the CDR3 is TGTGCCAGCTGGGTTGGAGGCCCCTACAATGAGCAGTTCTTC. It specifies CASWVGGPYNEQFF.

This clonotype was seen at least ten times. Since it is a stray read in a library aimed at alpha chains, this beta chain has a size that is not meaningful. The chain recombines TRBV6-2 or TRBV6-3 with TRBJ2-7; the D gene is possibly TRBD1 (6 bases). CDR1 and CDR2 (germline): MNHEY, SVGEGT. Trimming removed 7 bases at V and 2 bases at J, with 15 bases between. This CDR3 is 14 amino acids long. The CDR3 protein is CASNSQGTAYEQYF. CDR3 in DNA: TGTGCCAGCAATTCACAGGGAACAGCCTACGAGCAGTACTTC.

This clonotype was detected ten times or more. A library made for alpha chains picked up this beta chain off target, so its size means little. The chain combines TRBV2 with TRBJ2-2, with a tentative D call TRBD2 (6 bases). Germline CDR1 and CDR2: SNHLY and FYNNEI. The CDR3 runs 15 residues. V lost 4 bases and J lost 0, with 9 bases in between. CDR3 loop: CASSAGTSNTGELFF. CDR3 DNA sequence: TGTGCCAGCAGTGCAGGGACTTCGAACACCGGGGAGCTGTTTTTT.

In this sample, this clonotype turned up many times. This beta chain is a stray read from a library made for alpha chains; its abundance is not meaningful. The J gene is TRBJ1-2, the V gene TRBV29-1; D call uncertain. CDR1 and CDR2 (germline): SQVTM, ANQGSEA. Trimming shortened V by 3 bases and J by 8 bases, and 13 bases separated the two germline ends. The CDR3 covers 12 residues. CDR3 region: CSVDSGRGGYTF. For the CDR3, the DNA is TGCAGCGTTGACTCAGGCCGTGGGGGCTACACCTTC.

This clonotype was counted at least ten times. The library was prepared for alpha chains; this beta chain is a stray read, so its frequency means little. The chain employs TRBV7-2 and TRBJ2-1, with D perhaps assigned TRBD1 or TRBD2 (5 bases each). The CDR3 extends over 14 amino acids. The germline V and J ends were trimmed by 4 bases and 1 base, with 8 bases remaining between them. Per germline, CDR1 SGHTA and CDR2 FQGNSA. CDR3 sequence: CASSWGNSYNEQFF. The CDR3 nucleotides are TGTGCCAGCAGCTGGGGGAATTCCTACAATGAGCAGTTCTTC.

Remarks on this clonotype: This may arise from a read error, as a much more abundant clone is one base away. This beta chain came through as a stray read in a library set up for alpha chains, and its size says little. The chain combines TRBV29-1 with TRBJ1-4; TRBD1 matches 7 bases. This CDR3 has 15 residues. Germline assignment: CDR1 SQVTM and CDR2 ANQGSEA. CDR3: CSVEVLGGRGEKLSF. Written as DNA, the CDR3 is TGCAGCGTTGAGGTTTTAGGGGGCCGAGGAGAAAAACTGTCTTTT.

This clonotype is judged medium-sized. For a library built for alpha chains, this beta chain is a stray read; little rests on its size. V is TRBV11-2 and J is TRBJ1-1; the D is unclear. The V gene lost 2 bases and the J gene lost 1 base, with 5 bases spanning the gap. The CDR3 runs to 13 residues. The germline V gene has CDR1 SGHAT and CDR2 FQNNGV. The CDR3 protein is CASSLWSNTEAFF. The CDR3 nucleotides read TGTGCCAGCAGCTTATGGTCGAACACTGAAGCTTTCTTT.

This clonotype appeared many times. This beta chain lies outside the target of a library built for alpha chains; its clone size means little. The chain has TRBV11-2 and TRBJ1-3; no reliable D call. Trimming removed 2 bases at V and 1 base at J, with 15 bases between. Germline CDR1 SGHAT, CDR2 FQNNGV. There are 17 residues in the CDR3. This CDR3 reads CASSLFGREQSGNTIYF. CDR3 nucleotide sequence: TGTGCCAGCAGCTTATTTGGTCGTGAACAGTCTGGAAACACCATATATTTT.

This clonotype appeared many times. The size of this beta chain means little, since it is a stray read in a library made for alpha chains. The J gene is TRBJ2-3, the V gene TRBV21-1. TRBV21-1 is designated a pseudogene. The CDR3 sequence is 18 residues long. Written as DNA, the CDR3 is TGTGCCAGCAGCAAAGGGCAGGTTGACCTCACTGGAGTAGATACGCAGTATTTT. It codes for CASSKGQVDLTGVDTQYF.

This clonotype was counted a single time. A read error may produce the germline difference seen at one junction end. This beta chain is an off-target read within a library intended for alpha chains, so its frequency means little. V usage is TRBV7-3 and J usage is TRBJ2-1, with a tentative D call TRBD2 (5 bases). Germline loops: CDR1 SGHTA, CDR2 FQGTGA. The CDR3 length is 15 residues. CDR3: CANSPLAGSYNEQFF. The CDR3, as DNA: TGTGCCAACAGCCCTCTTGCGGGTTCCTACAATGAGCAGTTCTTC.

This clonotype came up many times. For a library built for alpha chains, this beta chain is a stray read; little rests on its size. The chain couples TRBV9 to TRBJ2-1, with D possibly called TRBD1 or TRBD2 (5 bases each). Germline V lookup: CDR1 SGDLS, CDR2 YYNGEE. Trimming removed 0 bases at V and 7 bases at J, with 11 bases between. The CDR3 totals 14 residues. The CDR3 nucleotides read TGTGCCAGCAGCGTAGCCGGGGCTGGAAATGAGCAGTTCTTC. It specifies CASSVAGAGNEQFF.

Comment on this clonotype: The library was built for alpha chains, so this beta chain is an off-target read and its size means little. This rearrangement joins TRBV20-1 to TRBJ2-7; 7 bases fit TRBD2. Germline CDR1 reads DFQATT; CDR2 reads SNEGSKA (reference sequence). V lost 4 bases, J lost 3 bases, and 3 bases stayed unmatched. This CDR3 is built from 12 residues. The CDR3 loop is CSATSGNYEQYF. In nucleotides, the CDR3 is TGCAGTGCTACCAGCGGGAACTACGAGCAGTACTTC.

This clonotype has ten or more counts. Because this beta chain is a stray read in a library intended to capture alpha chains, its abundance should not be given much weight. The chain is built from TRBV27 and TRBJ1-1; D unclear. The germline CDR1 and CDR2 sequences are MNHEY and SMNVEV (reference sequence). CDR3 length equals 18 residues. V was clipped by 7 bases and J by 0 bases, with 24 bases between them. The DNA for the CDR3 is TGTGCCAGCACCCGTGGGAGAGCGCGGGTCGGGATGAACACTGAAGCTTTCTTT. Translating it yields CASTRGRARVGMNTEAFF.

This clonotype was seen ten or more times. This beta chain is off target for a library built for alpha chains, so its abundance means little. The chain is built from TRBV5-1 and TRBJ1-3, with 8 positions matching TRBD1. The V and J ends lost 0 bases and 2 bases, in that order; junction bases with no gene match: 1. Germline CDR1 reads SGHRS; CDR2 reads YFSETQ. The CDR3 spans 15 residues. CDR3 coding DNA: TGCGCCAGCAGCTTGGGGGGACAGGCTGGAAACACCATATATTTT. Encoded protein: CASSLGGQAGNTIYF.

This clonotype was observed many times. This beta chain is an unintended read in a library built for alpha chains; its size means little. The chain combines TRBV2 with TRBJ2-2; D not resolved. The V and J ends lost 4 bases and 7 bases respectively, with 7 bases between them. Germline CDR1 SNHLY, CDR2 FYNNEI. The CDR3 consists of 12 residues. CDR3 sequence (DNA): TGTGCCAGCAGTGCTGGAAACGGGGAGCTGTTTTTT. Protein: CASSAGNGELFF.

This clonotype was picked up many times. Within a library made for alpha chains, this beta chain is off target, and its count is uninformative. This chain uses TRBV4-2 with TRBJ2-7; 8 bases agree with TRBD2. The junction had 6 bases not matched to a gene; V was cut back by 4 bases and J by 7 bases. The germline V gene has CDR1 LGHNA and CDR2 YNFKEQ. This CDR3 is built from 13 residues. Written as DNA, the CDR3 is TGTGCCAGCAGCCCCGACGGGGGGGCTGAGCAGTACTTC. Translating it yields CASSPDGGAEQYF.

This clonotype was detected many times. Because the library targeted alpha chains, this beta chain is an off-target read whose size means little. The gene calls are TRBV5-8 and TRBJ1-4; D call uncertain. From germline, CDR1 is SGHTS and CDR2 YDEGEE. Between the trimmed V and J ends, which lost 2 bases and 8 bases, there was a span of 10 bases. This CDR3 contains 13 residues. The CDR3 coding sequence is TGTGCCAGCAGCTTCGGACTGTTAGAAAAACTGTTTTTT. Residues: CASSFGLLEKLFF.

In this sample, this clonotype turned up many times. The library was built for alpha chains, so this beta chain is an off-target read and its size means little. This chain connects TRBV24-1 to TRBJ2-3; 9 bases agree with TRBD2. V dropped 5 bases and J dropped 1; count of bases not matched to a gene: 6. The CDR3 length is 16 residues. Germline V lookup: CDR1 KGHDR, CDR2 SFDVKD. The CDR3 nucleotides are TGTGCCACCAGTGGGGTGACTAGCGGAGGCACAGATACGCAGTATTTT. It encodes CATSGVTSGGTDTQYF.

This clonotype has at least ten counts. Because this beta chain is a stray read in a library intended to capture alpha chains, its abundance should not be given much weight. This chain uses TRBV24-1 with TRBJ2-7; 8 positions match TRBD1. V was clipped by 3 bases and J by 3 bases; unmatched bases: 12. The CDR3 consists of 17 residues. From germline, CDR1 is KGHDR and CDR2 SFDVKD. The CDR3 DNA follows: TGTGCCACCAGTGATCCTCCCCAGGACAGGGAAGGCTACGAGCAGTACTTC. Translated: CATSDPPQDREGYEQYF.

This clonotype has at least ten counts. This beta chain is a stray read from a library made for alpha chains; its abundance is not meaningful. The rearrangement joins TRBV6-5 to TRBJ2-4, with D uncertain. The V gene's germline CDR1 is MNHEY and CDR2 SVGAGI. This CDR3 is built from 13 residues. Trimming left V 7 bases short and J 0 bases short, with 7 bases between. CDR3 sequence: CASTHGAKNIQYF. CDR3 DNA: TGTGCCAGCACCCATGGAGCCAAAAACATTCAGTACTTC.

This clonotype was detected ten times or more. This beta chain appears as a stray read in a library generated for alpha chains; its size is not informative. The chain joins TRBV28 to TRBJ1-2; D gene ambiguous. The germline V and J ends were trimmed by 8 bases and 4 bases, with 5 bases remaining between them. This CDR3 contains 10 residues. CDR1 is MDHEN and CDR2 is SYDVKM in the germline V gene. The CDR3 here is CASAGYGYTF. CDR3 DNA: TGTGCCAGCGCCGGCTATGGCTACACCTTC.

This clonotype occurred many times. Because this beta chain is a stray read in a library intended to capture alpha chains, its abundance should not be given much weight. The chain uses TRBV7-9 and TRBJ2-3; no clear D. The CDR3 has 13 amino acids. Looked up from germline, CDR1 is SEHNR and CDR2 is FQNEAQ (reference sequence). Trimming took off 1 base at V and 7 bases at J, with 9 bases between the two ends. The CDR3 DNA is TGTGCCAGCAGCTTAGGCAGCGCAAATACGCAGTATTTT. This codes for CASSLGSANTQYF.

This clonotype was seen many times. This beta chain turned up in a library designed for alpha chains; as an off-target read, its abundance says little. The V and J genes are TRBV7-2 and TRBJ2-2; D ambiguous. Germline loops: CDR1 SGHTA, CDR2 FQGNSA. Trimming took 3 bases from V and 5 from J, leaving 7 bases between them. The CDR3 loop spans 13 amino acids. DNA of the CDR3: TGTGCCAGCAGCTTCCAGCTTACCGGGGAGCTGTTTTTT. Its translation is CASSFQLTGELFF.